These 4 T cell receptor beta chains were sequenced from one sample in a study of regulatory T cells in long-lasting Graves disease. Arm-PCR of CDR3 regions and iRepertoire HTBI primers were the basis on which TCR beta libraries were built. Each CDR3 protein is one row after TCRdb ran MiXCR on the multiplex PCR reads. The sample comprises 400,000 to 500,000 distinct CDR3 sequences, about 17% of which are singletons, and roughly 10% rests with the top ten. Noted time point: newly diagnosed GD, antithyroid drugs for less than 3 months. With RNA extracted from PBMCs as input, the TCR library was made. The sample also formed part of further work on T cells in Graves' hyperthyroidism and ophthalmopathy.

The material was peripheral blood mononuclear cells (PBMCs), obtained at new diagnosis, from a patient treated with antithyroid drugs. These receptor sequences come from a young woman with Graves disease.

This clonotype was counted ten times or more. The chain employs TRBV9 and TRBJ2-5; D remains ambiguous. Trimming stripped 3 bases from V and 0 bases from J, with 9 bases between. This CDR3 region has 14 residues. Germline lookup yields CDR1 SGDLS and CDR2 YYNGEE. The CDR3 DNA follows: TGTGCCAGCAGCGCGACCGTGTACCAAGAGACCCAGTACTTC. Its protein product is CASSATVYQETQYF.

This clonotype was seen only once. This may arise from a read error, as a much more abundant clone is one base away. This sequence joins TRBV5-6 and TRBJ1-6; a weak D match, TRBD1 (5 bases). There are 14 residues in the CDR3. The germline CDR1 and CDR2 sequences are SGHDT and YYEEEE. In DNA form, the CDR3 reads TGTGCCAGCAGCTTAGACAGCGAGGATTCACCCCGCCACTTT. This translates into CASSLDSEDSPRHF.

The CDR3 sequence: CATMAGLHTSSYNEQFF. The DNA for the CDR3 is TGTGCCACCATGGCGGGACTCCACACAAGCTCCTACAATGAGCAGTTCTTC. The chain joins TRBV6-2 or TRBV6-3 to TRBJ2-1; D might be TRBD2 (6 bases). CDR3 length equals 17 residues. V lost 10 bases, J lost 0 bases, and 22 bases lay in between. Germline V gene data show CDR1 as MNHEY and CDR2 as SVGEGT.

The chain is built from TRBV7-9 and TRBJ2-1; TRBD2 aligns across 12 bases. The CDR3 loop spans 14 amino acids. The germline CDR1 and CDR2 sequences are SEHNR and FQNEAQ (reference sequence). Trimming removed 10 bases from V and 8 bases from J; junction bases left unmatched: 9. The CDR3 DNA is TGTGCCAACCTTAGGACTAGCGGGATAGATGAGCAGTTCTTC. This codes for CANLRTSGIDEQFF.